The 22 T cell receptor beta chains below all came from one sample that was sequenced in a study of cytomegalovirus exposure and HLA in healthy donors. The table came from immunoSEQ multiplex PCR; TCRdb's copy has only in-frame clones and leaves some out. The sample includes some 60,000 clones, 90% to 97% of them seen just once. Input material: PBMCs. The receptors here all came from a young man in good health and CMV-seronegative.

The chain joins TRBV6-5 to TRBJ2-7; D may be TRBD1 (6 bases). Germline CDR1 and CDR2: MNHEY and SVGAGI. V gave up 2 bases and J gave up 6 bases, with 11 bases separating them. CDR3 length equals 13 residues. CDR3 sequence reads: CASSYPGAVEQYF. The CDR3 nucleotides are TGTGCCAGCAGTTACCCAGGGGCAGTCGAGCAGTACTTC.

The chain joins TRBV28 to TRBJ2-7, with 13 bases identical to TRBD2. The CDR3 runs to 16 residues. Germline loops: CDR1 MDHEN, CDR2 SYDVKM. Trimming cost V 7 bases and J 3 bases; bases outside gene matches: 9. Here the CDR3 DNA reads TGTGCCAGCATCCACGAGGGACTAGCGGGAATCTACGAGCAGTACTTC. It is translated as CASIHEGLAGIYEQYF.

V usage is TRBV6-1 and J usage is TRBJ2-7; possibly TRBD1 for D (6 bases). This CDR3 is 13 amino acids long. Trimming took off 5 bases at V and 5 bases at J, with 13 bases between the two ends. Germline assignment: CDR1 MNHNS and CDR2 SASEGT. The CDR3 sequence is CASSWQGSHEQYF. In DNA, the CDR3 is TGTGCCAGCAGTTGGCAGGGGTCACACGAGCAGTACTTC.

The chain joins TRBV30 to TRBJ1-6; 7 positions agree with TRBD1. The CDR3 runs 15 residues. In germline, CDR1 is GTSNPN, CDR2 SVGIG (reference sequence). V gave up 1 base and J gave up 7 bases; unmatched junction bases: 7. The CDR3 loop reads CAWSGRQGTNSPLHF. DNA for the CDR3: TGTGCCTGGAGTGGGCGACAGGGAACCAATTCACCCCTCCACTTT.

The rearrangement joins TRBV6-5 to TRBJ2-1; D perhaps matches TRBD1 (7 bases). Germline V gives CDR1 MNHEY, CDR2 SVGAGI. There are 12 residues in the CDR3. Trimming removed 4 bases at V and 8 bases at J, with 9 bases between. The CDR3 loop reads CASSSGGHEQFF. CDR3 DNA: TGTGCCAGCAGTTCAGGGGGGCATGAGCAGTTCTTC.

In its sample, this clone was seen once. The V gene is TRBV28, the J gene TRBJ2-4; 14 nucleotides match TRBD2. The CDR3 has 17 amino acids. Trimming took 3 bases from V and 8 from J; bases not matched to a gene: 9. The germline V gene encodes CDR1 MDHEN and CDR2 SYDVKM. The CDR3 coding sequence is TGTGCCAGCAGTTTCCACCCGGGACTAGCGGGAGTTGACATTCAGTACTTC. Translation gives CASSFHPGLAGVDIQYF.

J is TRBJ2-3 and V is TRBV11-3, with 8 bases lining up with TRBD2. CDR1 and CDR2 from the germline V gene are SGHNT and YENEEA. The CDR3 loop spans 19 amino acids. Losses at the gene ends were 0 bases for V and 0 bases for J; bases not matched to a gene: 11. Written as DNA, the CDR3 is TGTGCCAGCAGCTTAGATCGGACTAGCTTATGTTGCAGCACAGATACGCAGTATTTT. Translating gives CASSLDRTSLCCSTDTQYF.

The chain recombines TRBV2 with TRBJ2-4, with 10 bases lining up with TRBD2. The V gene end was trimmed by 6 bases and the J gene end by 3 bases; junction bases not matched to a gene: 14. The CDR3 runs to 18 residues. Germline-derived CDR1 and CDR2 are SNHLY and FYNNEI. DNA for the CDR3: TGTGCCAGCAGGGCCGGGACTAGCGAAGGTATAATCAAAAACATTCAGTACTTC. It encodes CASRAGTSEGIIKNIQYF.

The CDR3 bases are TGCGCCAGCAGATACGGGACAGAAGAAGCTTTCTTT. It codes for CASRYGTEEAFF. J is TRBJ1-1 and V is TRBV5-1; TRBD1 aligns across 7 bases. This CDR3 has 12 residues. Germline V gene data show CDR1 as SGHRS and CDR2 as YFSETQ. V was pared by 5 bases and J by 8 bases, with 6 bases of the junction left unmatched.

This clone showed up just once. The CDR3 region is CASSLVSGSTGELFF. DNA for the CDR3: TGTGCCAGCAGCTTAGTGAGCGGGAGTACCGGGGAGCTGTTTTTT. The chain combines TRBV7-2 with TRBJ2-2; 8 positions match TRBD2. The CDR3 is 15 residues long. The germline CDR1 and CDR2 sequences are SGHTA and FQGNSA. V was clipped by 1 base and J by 5 bases; unmatched bases: 3.

The chain recombines TRBV10-1 with TRBJ1-1; D unclear. Germline CDR1 WNHNN, CDR2 SYGVQD (reference sequence). This CDR3 is 13 amino acids long. The V gene lost 3 bases and the J gene lost 1 base, with 6 bases spanning the gap. The DNA for the CDR3 is TGCGCCAGCAGTGACCACAGGAACACTGAAGCTTTCTTT. Amino acids: CASSDHRNTEAFF.

The chain is built from TRBV5-4 and TRBJ1-2, with D maybe TRBD1 (5 bases). This CDR3 has 13 residues. Germline V gene lookup returns CDR1 SGHNT and CDR2 YYREEE (reference sequence). V dropped 2 bases and J dropped 2 bases, with 7 bases sitting between them. The CDR3 here is CASSFQGNYGYTF. CDR3 in DNA: TGTGCCAGCAGCTTTCAGGGAAACTATGGCTACACCTTC.

The J gene is TRBJ2-3, the V gene TRBV4-1; 13 positions match TRBD2. Germline CDR1 and CDR2: MGHRA and YSYEKL. The CDR3 runs to 17 residues. Trimming took 0 bases from V and 1 from J; bases not matched to a gene: 1. The CDR3 loop is CASSQEGTSGGTDTQYF. CDR3 DNA sequence: TGCGCCAGCAGCCAAGAGGGGACTAGCGGGGGCACAGATACGCAGTATTTT.

The V and J genes are TRBV10-2 and TRBJ2-7, with a weak D call TRBD1 (6 bases). Germline V gene sequence: CDR1 WSHSY, CDR2 SAAADI. Trimming left V 7 bases short and J 0 bases short, with 13 bases between. This CDR3 region has 14 residues. The CDR3 nucleotides read TGCGCCAGCACTGGACAGTTGAGCTCCTACGAGCAGTACTTC. It specifies CASTGQLSSYEQYF.

This clone was seen a single time. The chain links TRBV15 to TRBJ2-2; 7 nucleotides line up with TRBD2. The germline CDR1 and CDR2 sequences are LNHNV and YYDKDF (reference sequence). V shed 0 bases, J shed 4 bases, and the junction held 2 bases outside the gene matches. The CDR3 is made up of 15 amino acids. The chain's CDR3 is CATSRDRGVTGELFF. The CDR3 DNA is TGTGCCACCAGCAGAGATCGGGGGGTCACCGGGGAGCTGTTTTTT.

The CDR3 protein is CASSLGVPRRGYTF. The CDR3 DNA reads TGTGCCAGCAGCTTAGGCGTACCGCGCCGAGGCTACACCTTC. The V call is TRBV7-9, the J call TRBJ1-2; D ambiguous. V lost 1 base and J lost 8, with 14 bases in between. The CDR3 is made up of 14 amino acids. CDR1 is SEHNR, CDR2 FQNEAQ, per germline (reference sequence).

The gene calls are TRBV19 and TRBJ2-2; 7 nucleotides agree with TRBD1. J lost 1 base, V lost 3 bases, and 8 bases had no gene match. The length of the CDR3 is 17 residues. Germline V gene lookup returns CDR1 LNHDA and CDR2 SQIVND (reference sequence). CDR3 protein: CASSISGGRRNTGELFF. The CDR3 coding sequence is TGTGCCAGTAGTATCTCAGGGGGACGTAGGAACACCGGGGAGCTGTTTTTT. Full variable domain (remainder filled in from reference TRBV19 and TRBJ2-2): DGGITQSPKYLFRKEGQNVTLSCEQNLNHDAMYWYRQDPGQGLRLIYYSQIVNDFQKGDIAEGYSVSREKKESFPLTVTSAQKNPTAFYLCASSISGGRRNTGELFFGEGSRLTVL.

CDR3 nucleotide sequence: TGCGCCAGCACCACGTTCTTCTCTGGTCAGCCGGACACTAACTATGGCTACACCTTC. Encoded protein: CASTTFFSGQPDTNYGYTF. The genes are TRBV10-2 and TRBJ1-2; tentative D call: TRBD1 (5 bases). Germline V lookup: CDR1 WSHSY, CDR2 SAAADI. This CDR3 region has 19 residues. V dropped 7 bases and J dropped 0 bases, with 27 bases sitting between them.

The J gene is TRBJ1-4, the V gene TRBV6-1, with 7 bases lining up with TRBD1. Germline V gene data show CDR1 as MNHNS and CDR2 as SASEGT. The CDR3 has 16 amino acids. J gave up 6 bases and V 3 bases, and 10 bases lay outside the gene matches. This CDR3 is CASSDLGRQGDEKLFF. In DNA, the CDR3 is TGTGCCAGCAGTGATCTGGGTAGGCAGGGGGATGAAAAACTGTTTTTT.

In its sample, this clone ranks as medium-sized. The chain employs TRBV6-4 and TRBJ2-2; a weak D match, TRBD2 (6 bases). Germline CDR1 and CDR2: MRHNA and SNTAGT. This CDR3 contains 13 residues. V was shortened by 4 bases and J by 3 bases, with 6 bases between the two germline ends. The CDR3 DNA follows: TGTGCCAGCAGTGCGGGAGACACCGGGGAGCTGTTTTTT. Translated: CASSAGDTGELFF.

The rearrangement links TRBV4-1 to TRBJ1-5; 8 positions agree with TRBD1. With V trimmed by 1 base and J by 4 bases, 0 bases remained unmatched. The germline V gene encodes CDR1 MGHRA and CDR2 YSYEKL. The CDR3 totals 14 residues. CDR3: CASSQGDRNQPQHF. CDR3 DNA sequence: TGCGCCAGCAGCCAAGGGGACAGGAATCAGCCCCAGCATTTT.

V usage is TRBV28 and J usage is TRBJ1-4; 7 bases fit TRBD1. Germline trimming cut 6 bases from V and 5 bases from J; bases unmatched to any gene: 9. The CDR3 contains 15 residues. CDR1 is MDHEN, CDR2 SYDVKM, per germline. Written as DNA, the CDR3 is TGTGCCAGCAGCAACCCGACAGGGCCGAATGAAAAACTGTTTTTT. It codes for CASSNPTGPNEKLFF. Using reference TRBV28 and TRBJ1-4 for the parts outside the CDR3, the full variable domain is DVKVTQSSRYLVKRTGEKVFLECVQDMDHENMFWYRQDPGLGLRLIYFSYDVKMKEKGDIPEGYSVSREKKERFSLILESASTNQTSMYLCASSNPTGPNEKLFFGSGTQLSVL.